Described below is a single TCR beta chain sequence and its context. Its matching antigen is unknown. The data are from a study of T cell responses to AZD1222 COVID-19 vaccine. The study's findings and limits: Most donors were white British and more were female, and clonal diversity was possibly underestimated.

Only in-frame clones appear in the TCRdb table, and some are missing; sequencing was by immunoSEQ multiplex PCR. This table holds over 150,000 clones, about 90% found once. The CDR3 has 16 residues. Germline loops: CDR1 SEHNR, CDR2 FQNEAQ (reference sequence). Trimming took 3 bases from V and 0 from J, leaving 13 bases between them. The receptor was derived from an adult in good health. The starting material was peripheral blood, obtained on day 0 of AZD1222 vaccination. The chain has TRBV7-9 and TRBJ2-3, with D possibly being TRBD1 or TRBD2 (5 bases each). The CDR3: CASSFATRGSTDTQYF. The CDR3 DNA reads TGTGCCAGCAGCTTCGCTACCCGGGGCAGCACAGATACGCAGTATTTT.